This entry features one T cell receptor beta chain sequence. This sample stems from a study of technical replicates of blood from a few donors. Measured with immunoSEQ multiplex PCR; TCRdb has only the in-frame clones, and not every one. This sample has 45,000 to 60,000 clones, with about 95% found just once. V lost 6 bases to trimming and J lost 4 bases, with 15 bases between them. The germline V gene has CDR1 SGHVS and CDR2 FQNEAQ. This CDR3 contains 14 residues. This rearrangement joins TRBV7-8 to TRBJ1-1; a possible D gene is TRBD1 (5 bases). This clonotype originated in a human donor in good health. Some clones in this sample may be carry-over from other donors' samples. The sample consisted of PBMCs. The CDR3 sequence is CASRTGGGSTEAFF. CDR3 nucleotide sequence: TGTGCCAGCAGAACCGGGGGGGGGAGCACTGAAGCTTTCTTT.